Given below is one T cell receptor beta chain in context. Antigen: not known. This entry comes from a study of PD-L1 blockade in urothelial cancer. For the study at large: Prior chemotherapy regimens per patient numbered 0 to 3.

The length of the CDR3 is 18 residues. Per the germline V gene, CDR1 is MDHEN and CDR2 is SYDVKM. The trim removed 5 bases at V and 0 bases at J, leaving 12 bases unmatched. Sequencing was performed with immunoSEQ multiplex PCR; in TCRdb, only in-frame clones are kept and a portion is missing. This sample has approximately 79,000 clones; about 90% occur once, and the top ten carry around 5%. Study results and caveats: The study found that durable-benefit patients expanded tumor-associated blood clones more at 3 weeks. Below-median blood TCR clonality before treatment forecast better survival.

This TCR was sampled from a woman between 65 and 79 years old with urothelial cancer. This sample comprised PBMCs, obtained around atezolizumab (anti-PD-L1) treatment. V usage is TRBV28 and J usage is TRBJ1-3; the match to TRBD1 covers 8 bases. CDR3 in DNA: TGTGCCAGCAGTCCCCCGGGGGACAGGTCCCACTCTGGAAACACCATATATTTT. This codes for CASSPPGDRSHSGNTIYF. Combining the CDR3 with reference TRBV28 and TRBJ1-3 gives the whole variable domain DVKVTQSSRYLVKRTGEKVFLECVQDMDHENMFWYRQDPGLGLRLIYFSYDVKMKEKGDIPEGYSVSREKKERFSLILESASTNQTSMYLCASSPPGDRSHSGNTIYFGEGSWLTVV.